This TCR beta chain was identified during a study of shared T cell receptors in the human thymus. The data were produced by immunoSEQ multiplex PCR, yet TCRdb's version contains in-frame clones alone and is incomplete. The sample shows some 700,000 clones, 85% to 90% of them seen only once. The V and J ends lost 3 bases and 6 bases respectively, with 11 bases between them. The CDR3 runs 13 residues. Germline V gene data show CDR1 as LNHDA and CDR2 as SQIVND (reference sequence). These data were also reused for a study on human thymus T cells. According to that study: The sample donors, healthy Finnish infants, were having corrective surgery for congenital heart defects. Thymic material originated from resections removed in the course of corrective heart surgery. Use of V and J genes seemed skewed within the thymic and blood repertoires. Overlap was high between thymic repertoires from unrelated individuals, as reported in related research.

The chain carries TRBV19 and TRBJ1-1; D ambiguous. Material: thymocytes. The origin of this receptor is a boy less than two years old with a congenital heart defect. CDR3 DNA sequence: TGTGCCAGTAGTATCGCGGGGTACGCTGAAGCTTTCTTT. Translated, it gives CASSIAGYAEAFF.